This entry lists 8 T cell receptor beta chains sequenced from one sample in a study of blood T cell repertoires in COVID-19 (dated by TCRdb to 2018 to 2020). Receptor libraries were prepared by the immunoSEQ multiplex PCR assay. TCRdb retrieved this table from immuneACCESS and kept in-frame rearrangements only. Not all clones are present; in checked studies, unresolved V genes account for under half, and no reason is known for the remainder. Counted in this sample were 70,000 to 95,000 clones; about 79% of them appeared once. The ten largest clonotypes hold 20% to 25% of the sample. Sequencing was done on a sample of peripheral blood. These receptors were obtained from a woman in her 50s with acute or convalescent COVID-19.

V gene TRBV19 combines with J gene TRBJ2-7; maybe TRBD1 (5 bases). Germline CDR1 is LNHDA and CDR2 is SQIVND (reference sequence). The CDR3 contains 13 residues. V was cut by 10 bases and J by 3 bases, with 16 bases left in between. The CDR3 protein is CATFNSDSYEQYF. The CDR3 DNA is TGTGCCACCTTCAACTCAGACAGCTACGAGCAGTACTTC.

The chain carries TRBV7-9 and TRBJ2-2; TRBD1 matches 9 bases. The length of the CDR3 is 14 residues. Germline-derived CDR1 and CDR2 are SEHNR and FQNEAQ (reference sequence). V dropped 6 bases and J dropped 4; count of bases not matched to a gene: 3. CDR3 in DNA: TGTGCCAGCAGTTGGGACAGGGCCACCGGGGAGCTGTTTTTT. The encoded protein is CASSWDRATGELFF.

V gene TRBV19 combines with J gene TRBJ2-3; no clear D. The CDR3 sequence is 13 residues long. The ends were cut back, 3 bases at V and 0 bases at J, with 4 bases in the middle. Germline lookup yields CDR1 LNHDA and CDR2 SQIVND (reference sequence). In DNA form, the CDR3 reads TGTGCCAGTAGTATCCCTAGCACAGATACGCAGTATTTT. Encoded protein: CASSIPSTDTQYF.

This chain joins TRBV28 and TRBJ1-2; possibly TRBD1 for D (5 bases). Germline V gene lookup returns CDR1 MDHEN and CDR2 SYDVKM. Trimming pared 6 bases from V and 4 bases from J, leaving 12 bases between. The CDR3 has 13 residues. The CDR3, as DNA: TGTGCCAGCAGCATAGCAGGGTTCTATGGCTACACCTTC. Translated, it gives CASSIAGFYGYTF.

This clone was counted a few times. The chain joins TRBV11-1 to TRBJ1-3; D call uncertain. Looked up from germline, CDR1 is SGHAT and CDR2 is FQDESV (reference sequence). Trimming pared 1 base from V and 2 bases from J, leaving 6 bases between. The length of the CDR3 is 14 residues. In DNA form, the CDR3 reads TGTGCCAGCAGCTTAGGCGGAACTGGAAACACCATATATTTT. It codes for CASSLGGTGNTIYF.

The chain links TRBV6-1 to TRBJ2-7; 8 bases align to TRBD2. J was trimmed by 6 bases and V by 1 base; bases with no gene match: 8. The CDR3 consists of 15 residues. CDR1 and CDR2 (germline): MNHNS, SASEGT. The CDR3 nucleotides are TGTGCCAGCAGTGAAGGTCGACGGGGGGGCGTCGAGCAGTACTTC. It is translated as CASSEGRRGGVEQYF.

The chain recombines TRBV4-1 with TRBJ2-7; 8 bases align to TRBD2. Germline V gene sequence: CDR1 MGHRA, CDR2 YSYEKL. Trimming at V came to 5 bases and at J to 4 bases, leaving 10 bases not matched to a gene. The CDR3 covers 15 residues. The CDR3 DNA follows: TGCGCCAGCAGCTACCCCGGGACTAGTGGTTACGAGCAGTACTTC. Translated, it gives CASSYPGTSGYEQYF.

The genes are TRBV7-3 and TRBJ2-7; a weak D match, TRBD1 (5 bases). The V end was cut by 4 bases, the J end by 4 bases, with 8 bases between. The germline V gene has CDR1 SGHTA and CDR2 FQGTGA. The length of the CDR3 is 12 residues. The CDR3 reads CASSSRQYEQYF. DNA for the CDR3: TGTGCCAGCAGCTCTCGACAGTACGAGCAGTACTTC.